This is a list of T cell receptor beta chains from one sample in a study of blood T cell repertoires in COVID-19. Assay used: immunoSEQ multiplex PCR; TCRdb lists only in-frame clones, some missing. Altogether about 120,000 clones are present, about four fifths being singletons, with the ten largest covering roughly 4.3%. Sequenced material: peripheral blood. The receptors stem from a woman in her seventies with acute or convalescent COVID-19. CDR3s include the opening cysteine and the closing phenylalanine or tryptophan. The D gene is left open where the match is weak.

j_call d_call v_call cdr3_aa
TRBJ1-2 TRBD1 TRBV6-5 CASSYLDRGLGYTF
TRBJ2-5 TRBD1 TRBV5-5 CASSPMTGVRETQYF
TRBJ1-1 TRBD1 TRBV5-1 CASSLRQGNTEAFF
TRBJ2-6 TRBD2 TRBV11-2 CASSFLAGGSGANVLTF
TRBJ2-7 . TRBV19 CASSQIRSYEQYF
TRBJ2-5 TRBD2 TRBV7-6 CASSLVAGGQETQYF
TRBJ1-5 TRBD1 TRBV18 CASSPTAQGAPQPQHF
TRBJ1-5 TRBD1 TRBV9 CASSATGQFNQPQHF
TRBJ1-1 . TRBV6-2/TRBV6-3 CASSLSRDIPEDTEAFF
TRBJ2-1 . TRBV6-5 CASSYLGQSVHEQFF
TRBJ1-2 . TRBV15 CATSRPNQVYGYTF
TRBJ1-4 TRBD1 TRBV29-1 CSYQGVGEKLFF
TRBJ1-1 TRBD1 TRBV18 CASSPGNRGPNTEAFF
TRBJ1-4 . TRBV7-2 CASSSQGVSEKLFF
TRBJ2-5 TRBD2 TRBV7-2 CASRAGGRETQYF
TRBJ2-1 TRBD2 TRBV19 CASSIGGVRYNEQFF
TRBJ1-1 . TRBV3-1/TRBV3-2 CASSQSAAVGTEAFF
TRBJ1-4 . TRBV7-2 CASSFGEGEKLFF
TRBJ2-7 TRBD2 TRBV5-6 CASSLAARRDGREQYF
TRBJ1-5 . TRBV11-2 CASSLGGTHNQPQHF
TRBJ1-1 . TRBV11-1 CASSQWESEAFF
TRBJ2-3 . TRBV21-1 CASSKNLPGQSTDTQYF
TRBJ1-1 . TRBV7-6 CASSLGQPTGTEAFF
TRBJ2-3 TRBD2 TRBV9 CASSPVSAGGLDTQYF
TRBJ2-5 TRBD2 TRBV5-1 CASSDGTRKETQYF
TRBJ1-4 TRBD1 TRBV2 CASRLTGTGNEKLFF
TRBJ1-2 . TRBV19 CASSMARGYTF
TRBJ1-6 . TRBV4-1 CASSQDSLQTRPLHF
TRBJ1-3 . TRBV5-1 CASSPRVGSSGNTIYF
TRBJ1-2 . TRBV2 CASTGQLDYGYTF
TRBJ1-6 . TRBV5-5 CASSLEGQINSPLHF
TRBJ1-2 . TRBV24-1 CATSIKREEDGYTF
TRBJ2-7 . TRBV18 CASSPDTLMQYF
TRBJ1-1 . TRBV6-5 CATLQLGDTEAFF
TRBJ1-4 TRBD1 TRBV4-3 CASSQAWTGANEKLFF
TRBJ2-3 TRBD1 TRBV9 CASSAPKTGMNTDTQYF
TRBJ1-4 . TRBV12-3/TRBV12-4 CASSPTVHEKLFF
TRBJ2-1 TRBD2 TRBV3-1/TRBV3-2 CASSPLAGGLANEQFF
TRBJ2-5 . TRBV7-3 CASSSSHQETQYF
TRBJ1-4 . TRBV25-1 CASRGQSYEKLFF
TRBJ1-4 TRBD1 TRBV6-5 CASSLPGQGNEKLFF
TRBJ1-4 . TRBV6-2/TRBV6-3 CASSYEGSRGKLFF
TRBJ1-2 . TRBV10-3 CAISESGGYGYTF
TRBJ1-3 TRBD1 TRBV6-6 CASSYDRGDGNTIYF
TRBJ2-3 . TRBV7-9 CASSLEATRQYF
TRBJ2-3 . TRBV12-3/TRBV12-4 CASRSGTDTQYF
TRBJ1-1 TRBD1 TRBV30 CAWSVQGRIAGTEAFF
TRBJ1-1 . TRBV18 CASSLTVNTEAFF
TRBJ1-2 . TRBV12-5 CASGPPGPNYGYTF
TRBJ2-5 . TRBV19 CASSIGAAPTTQYF
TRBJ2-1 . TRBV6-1 CASSERDSRQGSEQFF
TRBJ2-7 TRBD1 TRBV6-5 CASSYGSGTGPYEQYF
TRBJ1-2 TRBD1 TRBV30 CAWRETGRNLAAYGYTF
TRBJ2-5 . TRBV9 CASSVDGGLETQYF